The clone carrying this TCR beta chain was observed a few times. Its target is not known. The data originate from a study of regulatory T cells in long-lasting Graves disease. Trimming cost V 5 bases and J 2 bases, with 13 bases left between them. Germline lookup yields CDR1 SQVTM and CDR2 ANQGSEA. The CDR3 has 13 residues. Study-level points and caveats: Persistent disease exhibited a predilection for TRBV28, TRBJ1-2 and TRBJ2-5.

The time point here: persistent/refractory GD, antithyroid drugs over 5 years with positive TRAb. The authors made the TCR library using RNA they extracted from PBMCs. Tubes containing EDTA received roughly 10 milliliters of drawn peripheral blood. Researchers made TCR beta libraries by using iRepertoire HTBI primers and running Arm-PCR on CDR3 regions. Using its own MiXCR run on the multiplex PCR reads, TCRdb lists one record per CDR3 protein. The data show roughly 400,000 distinct CDR3 sequences, under 25% seen once. This sample comprised peripheral blood mononuclear cells (PBMCs), obtained when the disease was refractory, from a patient treated with antithyroid drugs. This sequence joins TRBV29-1 and TRBJ2-7; weak D call: TRBD2 (8 bases). The sequence came from a female donor with Graves disease. CDR3 protein: CSVRGGQTYEQYF. CDR3 nucleotides: TGCAGCGTTCGGGGGGGACAGACCTACGAGCAGTACTTC.